This record looks at one TCR beta chain sequence and its context. As yet, its antigen is unknown. The study sequenced TCR beta in blood CD8+ and CD4+ T cells. The multiple sclerosis controls were treatment-naive patients affected by stable or active relapsing-remitting disease. The germline V and J ends were trimmed by 7 bases and 3 bases, with 12 bases remaining between them. The CDR3 runs to 12 residues. Germline-derived CDR1 and CDR2 are SQVTM and ANQGSEA. These data originate in a study of CD8 T cells in Susac syndrome. Study-level results: Acknowledgment was made by the study that its TCR sequencing and HLA analysis involved a relatively small number of individuals.

Random hexamers were used to reverse transcribe the RNA input (about 0.5 to 1 ug). TCR beta CDR3 was amplified by immunoSEQ covering 54 Vbeta and 13 Jbeta. Each CDR3 protein is one row after TCRdb ran MiXCR on the immunoSEQ multiplex PCR reads. Among 150,000 to 250,000 distinct CDR3 sequences listed, 90% to 95% were seen once. The receptor was derived from a human donor with multiple sclerosis. This rearrangement joins TRBV29-1 to TRBJ1-2, with D maybe TRBD1 (5 bases). The sequenced sample was CD4+ T cells from PBMCs. CDR3 amino acids: CSAKRGDYGYTF. The CDR3 DNA reads as TGCAGCGCTAAACGGGGGGACTATGGCTACACCTTC.